Listed here are 8 T cell receptor beta chains from one sample, sequenced in a study of cytomegalovirus exposure and HLA in healthy donors. PCR employed 60 Vbeta and 13 Jbeta primers. Measured with immunoSEQ multiplex PCR; TCRdb has only the in-frame clones, and not every one. Of around 150,000 clones in the sample, roughly 88% were seen once. Sequencing input: PBMCs. The receptors come from a man aged 50 or older in good health and CMV-seropositive.

The chain links TRBV29-1 to TRBJ2-2; 8 positions agree with TRBD1. Trimming cost V 7 bases and J 7 bases; bases outside gene matches: 8. The CDR3 covers 13 residues. Germline CDR1 reads SQVTM; CDR2 reads ANQGSEA. For the CDR3, the DNA is TGCAGCGGCCAGGGGGCGCGAAACGGGGAGCTGTTTTTT. Translated: CSGQGARNGELFF.

The gene calls are TRBV5-6 and TRBJ2-1, with 9 bases matching TRBD1. Germline V gene lookup returns CDR1 SGHDT and CDR2 YYEEEE. The CDR3 loop spans 15 amino acids. The trim removed 2 bases at V and 4 bases at J, leaving 4 bases unmatched. This CDR3 reads CASSFGTGRYNEQFF. For the CDR3, the DNA is TGTGCCAGCAGCTTCGGGACAGGGCGGTACAATGAGCAGTTCTTC.

The chain uses TRBV11-1 and TRBJ1-3, with 7 nucleotides matching TRBD1. V dropped 5 bases and J dropped 0; count of bases not matched to a gene: 7. CDR1 and CDR2 (germline): SGHAT, FQDESV (reference sequence). The CDR3 has 16 amino acids. CDR3 residues: CASSLDRTVSGNTIYF. The DNA of the CDR3 is TGTGCCAGCAGCCTGGACAGGACCGTCTCTGGAAACACCATATATTTT.

The CDR3 is CASSYSPGKSTEAFF. The CDR3 nucleotides read TGTGCCAGCAGTTACTCCCCAGGGAAATCCACTGAAGCTTTCTTT. V gene TRBV6-5 combines with J gene TRBJ1-1, with D possibly TRBD1 on 5 matching bases. The germline CDR1 and CDR2 sequences are MNHEY and SVGAGI. The CDR3 spans 15 residues. Trimming pared 0 bases from V and 4 bases from J, leaving 12 bases between.

J is TRBJ2-2 and V is TRBV19; TRBD1 agrees at 10 bases. The CDR3 has 15 residues. Germline lookup yields CDR1 LNHDA and CDR2 SQIVND (reference sequence). J was trimmed by 3 bases and V by 6 bases; bases with no gene match: 4. The CDR3 spells CASSPGTGDTGELFF. In DNA, the CDR3 is TGTGCCAGTAGCCCCGGGACAGGGGACACCGGGGAGCTGTTTTTT.

This clone was recorded a few times. CDR3 bases: TGCGCCAGCAGCCCCTTTGGGGGGAGCTCCTACGAGCAGTACTTC. It translates to CASSPFGGSSYEQYF. V gene TRBV5-1 combines with J gene TRBJ2-7; tentatively, D is TRBD2 (6 bases). V shed 4 bases and J shed 0 bases, with 14 bases lying between them. There are 15 residues in the CDR3. The germline V gene has CDR1 SGHRS and CDR2 YFSETQ.

V usage is TRBV28 and J usage is TRBJ1-2, with 12 bases identical to TRBD1. This CDR3 contains 18 residues. V lost 4 bases and J lost 0; bases outside the gene matches: 9. Per the germline V gene, CDR1 is MDHEN and CDR2 is SYDVKM. The CDR3 DNA follows: TGTGCCAGCAGTTCATCCGGGACAGGGGGCATTGCTAACTATGGCTACACCTTC. It translates to CASSSSGTGGIANYGYTF.

The chain joins TRBV5-1 to TRBJ1-1, with TRBD1 matching 7 bases. CDR3 size: 14 residues. Germline CDR1 and CDR2: SGHRS and YFSETQ. Unmatched junction bases numbered 4, after V lost 1 base and J lost 4 bases. In DNA form, the CDR3 reads TGCGCCAGCAGCTTGCAGACAGGGACCACTGAAGCTTTCTTT. This codes for CASSLQTGTTEAFF.